What follows describes a single T cell receptor beta chain. Its matching antigen is unknown. The data belong to a study of cytomegalovirus exposure and HLA in healthy donors. Study-wide background: There were 350 to 400 genotyped donors. Of these, roughly 86% fell in the genetic ancestry cluster associated with self-reported Caucasian donors. Study observations and caveats: It was confirmed in vitro that a few of the CMV-associated chains were specific for CMV antigens.

PCR used 60 Vbeta primers and 13 Jbeta primers. Here immunoSEQ multiplex PCR was the method, and the copy in TCRdb shows in-frame clones only, minus some. Among approximately 150,000 clones listed, approximately 71% were seen once. Germline V gene data show CDR1 as SGHVS and CDR2 as FQNEAQ. The CDR3 has 16 amino acids. The trim removed 1 base at V and 2 bases at J, leaving 3 bases unmatched. The chain carries TRBV7-8 and TRBJ1-3; 9 nucleotides line up with TRBD1. The receptor was isolated from a man between 18 and 35 years old in good health and CMV-seropositive. Sequences were obtained from PBMCs. DNA of the CDR3: TGTGCCAGCAGCTTAGACGGGACAGGGACTGGAAACACCATATATTTT. Translating gives CASSLDGTGTGNTIYF.